These 23 T cell receptor beta chains were all obtained from the same sample, sequenced in a study of CD8+ T cells in alopecia areata (dated by TCRdb to 2017 to 2018). The library was generated by the immunoSEQ multiplex PCR assay. To provide template for TCR sequencing, every sample had RNA extracted and reverse transcribed into cDNA. TCRdb holds this immuneACCESS table with in-frame rearrangements only. Some clones are missing; in checked studies, unresolved V genes explain under half, and the rest has no known cause. The sample table lists 200,000 or so clones, around 50% of them with a count of one. Nearly 5% of the sample is held by the ten biggest clonotypes. Sequencing was performed on CD8+ T cells sorted from blood. The origin of the receptors is a human donor in good health.

V is TRBV9 and J is TRBJ1-4; TRBD1 matches at 8 bases. CDR3 length: 14 residues. CDR1 is SGDLS, CDR2 YYNGEE, per germline. The V segment lost 5 bases and the J segment 7 bases; nucleotides outside the gene matches: 7. The DNA of the CDR3 is TGTGCCAGCAGTACGACAGGGGAGGTTGAAAAACTGTTTTTT. Its protein product is CASSTTGEVEKLFF.

CDR3 loop: CASSLPGYGETQYF. In DNA form, the CDR3 reads TGTGCCAGCAGTTTACCGGGATATGGAGAGACCCAGTACTTC. The chain links TRBV27 to TRBJ2-5; weak D call: TRBD2 (5 bases). The ends were cut back, 2 bases at V and 4 bases at J, with 11 bases in the middle. Per germline, CDR1 MNHEY and CDR2 SMNVEV (reference sequence). The CDR3 contains 14 residues.

V and J are TRBV30 and TRBJ2-1; D unresolved. V lost 4 bases, J lost 9 bases, and 7 bases lay in between. The CDR3 totals 10 residues. Germline CDR1 and CDR2: GTSNPN and SVGIG (reference sequence). The CDR3 DNA reads as TGTGCCTGGAATGATGGTGAGCAGTTCTTC. The encoded protein is CAWNDGEQFF.

The rearrangement uses TRBV29-1 and TRBJ1-2, with 7 nucleotides matching TRBD1. V was pared by 4 bases and J by 3 bases, with 11 bases of the junction left unmatched. The CDR3 runs 15 residues. Germline CDR1 is SQVTM and CDR2 is ANQGSEA. The CDR3 loop is CSVVGTQGFDYGYTF. Written as DNA, the CDR3 is TGCAGCGTTGTGGGCACACAGGGGTTCGACTATGGCTACACCTTC.

The chain recombines TRBV29-1 with TRBJ2-1; D is uncertain. The CDR3 covers 12 residues. Trimming took 3 bases from V and 7 from J, leaving 10 bases between them. CDR1 SQVTM and CDR2 ANQGSEA come from the germline V gene. CDR3 amino acids: CSVDLQRNEQFF. CDR3 coding DNA: TGCAGCGTTGACCTCCAGAGGAATGAGCAGTTCTTC.

The sample holds a few counts of this clone. The CDR3 sequence is CAWSQGREQYF. CDR3 in DNA: TGTGCCTGGAGCCAGGGACGGGAGCAGTACTTC. The chain combines TRBV30 with TRBJ2-7, with D perhaps TRBD1 or TRBD2 (5 bases each). CDR1 and CDR2 from the germline V gene are GTSNPN and SVGIG (reference sequence). The CDR3 spans 11 residues. V shed 3 bases and J shed 7 bases, with 10 bases lying between them.

This clone was detected only once. This chain uses TRBV7-9 with TRBJ2-3; tentatively, D is TRBD2 (7 bases). The V and J ends lost 7 bases and 4 bases respectively, with 15 bases between them. Germline CDR1 and CDR2: SEHNR and FQNEAQ (reference sequence). The CDR3 has 14 residues. The CDR3 nucleotides are TGTGCCAGCATGGTGCGGGGGCTCGCAGATACGCAGTATTTT. As protein: CASMVRGLADTQYF.

The CDR3: CASSHQARPDTEAFF. The CDR3 DNA reads as TGCGCCAGCAGTCACCAGGCCAGGCCAGACACTGAAGCTTTCTTT. The rearrangement uses TRBV23-1 and TRBJ1-1; D ambiguous. TRBV23-1 is reported as an ORF; its role is uncertain. V shed 3 bases and J shed 3 bases, with 14 bases lying between them. There are 15 residues in the CDR3.

For this clone: The sample holds other DNA sequences that translate to the same CDR3. The rearrangement uses TRBV25-1 and TRBJ2-5; no definite D call. V was cut by 7 bases and J by 4 bases, with 4 bases left in between. CDR3 length equals 10 residues. The germline gives CDR1 MGHDK, CDR2 SYGVNS. The CDR3 DNA follows: TGTGCCAGCATCGGAGAGACCCAGTACTTC. Residues: CASIGETQYF.

The chain uses TRBV15 and TRBJ1-2, with D uncertain. Trimming left V 1 base short and J 5 bases short, with 8 bases between. The CDR3 totals 13 residues. The germline V gene encodes CDR1 LNHNV and CDR2 YYDKDF (reference sequence). CDR3 nucleotide sequence: TGTGCCACCAGCAGAGTAGGAGGGTATGGCTACACCTTC. Amino acid sequence: CATSRVGGYGYTF.

The chain joins TRBV29-1 to TRBJ1-1; 7 bases match TRBD1. With V trimmed by 2 bases and J by 0 bases, 6 bases remained unmatched. This CDR3 has 15 residues. CDR1 is SQVTM and CDR2 is ANQGSEA in the germline V gene. The CDR3 sequence: CSVETGTALNTEAFF. CDR3 coding DNA: TGCAGCGTTGAAACCGGGACAGCACTGAACACTGAAGCTTTCTTT.

This chain connects TRBV27 to TRBJ2-7, with 8 bases identical to TRBD1. In germline, CDR1 is MNHEY, CDR2 SMNVEV (reference sequence). CDR3 length equals 14 residues. The trim removed 8 bases at V and 4 bases at J, leaving 10 bases unmatched. The CDR3 reads CASHKGQGAYEQYF. CDR3 DNA: TGTGCCAGCCACAAAGGGCAGGGGGCGTACGAGCAGTACTTC.

The chain links TRBV5-6 to TRBJ1-5; the D is unclear. Germline assignment: CDR1 SGHDT and CDR2 YYEEEE. Trimming took off 2 bases at V and 3 bases at J, with 12 bases between the two ends. This CDR3 is 15 amino acids long. CDR3 amino acids: CASSLRASDNQPQHF. CDR3 DNA sequence: TGTGCCAGCAGCTTACGGGCATCGGACAATCAGCCCCAGCATTTT.

The rearrangement uses TRBV29-1 and TRBJ1-5; D is ambiguous. Between the trimmed V and J ends, which lost 3 bases and 5 bases, there was a span of 11 bases. Germline V gives CDR1 SQVTM, CDR2 ANQGSEA. The CDR3 has 13 residues. DNA for the CDR3: TGCAGCGTTGAGGAGGCCGGGGATCAGCCCCAGCATTTT. Protein product: CSVEEAGDQPQHF.

This chain joins TRBV29-1 and TRBJ2-3, with a possible D match to TRBD1 (5 bases). The germline gives CDR1 SQVTM, CDR2 ANQGSEA. Between the trimmed V and J ends, which lost 4 bases and 1 base, there was a span of 12 bases. The CDR3 has 14 amino acids. In DNA, the CDR3 is TGCAGCGTTGTAGGGGCCCCCCGCACAGATACGCAGTATTTT. Translating gives CSVVGAPRTDTQYF.

This clone came up a few times. The chain carries TRBV29-1 and TRBJ1-1; 8 bases agree with TRBD1. Per germline, CDR1 SQVTM and CDR2 ANQGSEA. The V segment lost 6 bases and the J segment 2 bases; nucleotides outside the gene matches: 8. This CDR3 spans 14 amino acids. The CDR3: CSVARQGPNTEAFF. DNA of the CDR3: TGCAGCGTCGCTCGACAGGGGCCTAACACTGAAGCTTTCTTT.

This clone turned up a few times. The V gene is TRBV4-1, the J gene TRBJ1-2; 11 bases are a match to TRBD1. Per germline, CDR1 MGHRA and CDR2 YSYEKL. This CDR3 region has 15 residues. Germline trimming cut 4 bases from V and 5 bases from J; bases unmatched to any gene: 6. CDR3 amino acids: CASSRQDRGLYGYTF. DNA for the CDR3: TGCGCCAGCAGCCGCCAGGACAGGGGGCTGTATGGCTACACCTTC.

V gene TRBV5-1 combines with J gene TRBJ1-1, with no clear D. This CDR3 has 12 amino acids. Germline V gene lookup returns CDR1 SGHRS and CDR2 YFSETQ. V was pared by 5 bases and J by 3 bases, with 8 bases between. CDR3 sequence (DNA): TGCGCCAGCAGGGTGGTGGACACTGAAGCTTTCTTT. Protein: CASRVVDTEAFF.

Only a few counts were recorded for this clone. V is TRBV27 and J is TRBJ2-5, with 14 bases aligning to TRBD2. V lost 4 bases, J lost 12 bases, and 10 bases stayed unmatched. The CDR3 runs to 15 residues. The germline CDR1 and CDR2 sequences are MNHEY and SMNVEV (reference sequence). The CDR3 coding sequence is TGTGCCAGCAGTTCGACGGAACCGGGACTAGCGGGGGAGTACTTC. It is translated as CASSSTEPGLAGEYF.

The V and J genes are TRBV29-1 and TRBJ2-1, with a possible D match to TRBD1 (5 bases). Germline-derived CDR1 and CDR2 are SQVTM and ANQGSEA. This CDR3 is built from 11 residues. The germline V and J ends were trimmed by 7 bases and 8 bases, with 12 bases remaining between them. The CDR3 DNA reads as TGCAGCGGAGACCAGGGCTATGAGCAGTTCTTC. This gives the protein CSGDQGYEQFF.

The rearrangement links TRBV27 to TRBJ2-7; D is unresolved. The V end lost 2 bases, the J end lost 5 bases, and 4 bases lay between the germline ends. Germline V gene sequence: CDR1 MNHEY, CDR2 SMNVEV (reference sequence). The CDR3 totals 11 residues. The CDR3 DNA reads TGTGCCAGCAGTTTAGGCAACGAGCAGTACTTC. Translated: CASSLGNEQYF.

This rearrangement joins TRBV6-5 to TRBJ2-3, with 8 positions matching TRBD2. CDR3 length equals 14 residues. With 2 bases clipped from V and 7 bases from J, the junction kept 5 bases outside the gene matches. Germline loops: CDR1 MNHEY, CDR2 SVGAGI. The CDR3 sequence: CASSYRGGENTQYF. Written as DNA, the CDR3 is TGTGCCAGCAGTTACCGGGGGGGAGAGAATACGCAGTATTTT.

The chain uses TRBV4-1 and TRBJ2-1; D unclear. The CDR3 is 12 residues long. The germline V gene encodes CDR1 MGHRA and CDR2 YSYEKL. Trimming pared 1 base from V and 6 bases from J, leaving 4 bases between. CDR3 sequence: CASSQARNEQFF. The CDR3 DNA reads as TGCGCCAGCAGCCAAGCCCGCAATGAGCAGTTCTTC.